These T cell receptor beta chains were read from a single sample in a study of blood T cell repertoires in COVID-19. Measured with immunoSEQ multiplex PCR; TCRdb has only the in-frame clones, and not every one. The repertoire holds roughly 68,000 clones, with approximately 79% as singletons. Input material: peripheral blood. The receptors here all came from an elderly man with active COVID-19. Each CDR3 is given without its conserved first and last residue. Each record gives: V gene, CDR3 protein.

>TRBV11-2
ASSSSLLNARSGELF
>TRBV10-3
AISPLAPYEQY
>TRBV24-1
ATSGGLALRNEQF
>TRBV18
ASSPQSGENGYT
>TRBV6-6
ASRTGGMDRELF
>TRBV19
ASSLVDRGPGNTIY
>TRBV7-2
ASSLNSFTGELF
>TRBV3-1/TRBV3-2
ASSPGVREHPQH
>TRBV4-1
ASSQVGGSGANVLT
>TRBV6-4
ASNTGAYEQY
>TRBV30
ACRKEGSYEQY
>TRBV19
ASRGQGTLNTEAF
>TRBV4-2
ASSPFWDSGYTEAF
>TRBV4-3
ASSQDRGGGTEAF
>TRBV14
ASSRVTGGYEQY
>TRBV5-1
ASSLKMAADNTGELF
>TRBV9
ASPMGGTDTQY
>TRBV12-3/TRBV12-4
ASRRDRAGAF
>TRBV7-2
ASSLENSNYGYT
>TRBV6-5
ASRSTTRHNYGYT
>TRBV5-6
ASSFQDRGGGYT
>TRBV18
ASSPEQGKNTEAF
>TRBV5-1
ASSLARDSRDTEAF
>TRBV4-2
ASSQAEIWDRAFTDTQY
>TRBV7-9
ASSLDGGVTDTQY
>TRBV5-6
ASSSGLATDTQY
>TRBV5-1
ASRFGQGGNTEAF
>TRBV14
ASSHRPGTSGEADTQY
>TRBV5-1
ASSLVSQGPDIQY
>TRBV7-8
ASSLNRGLDYGYT
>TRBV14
ASSLVAGGPRETQY
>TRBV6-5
ASSETGVQPQH
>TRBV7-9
ASSQDSLGGYT
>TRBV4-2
ASSQVGATNEKLF
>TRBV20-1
SASVASGTDTQY
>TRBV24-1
ATSGGRDSC
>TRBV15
ATSTSGSLYEQY
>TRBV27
ASSPEVIANYGYT
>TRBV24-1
ATSDPRRDSPLH
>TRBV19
ASSWGQGAYNEQF
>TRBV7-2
ASSLEGGGASY
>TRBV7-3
ASSLVGGGYEQY
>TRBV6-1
ASSEFESRNNQPQH
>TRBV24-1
ATTGTGDVTGELF
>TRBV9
ASSPRDLLSSYNEQF
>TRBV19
ASSVRQGEAF
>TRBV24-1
ATSEGDWRTYEQY
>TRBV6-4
ASWLNTEAF
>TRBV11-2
ASSQGQVSHEKLF
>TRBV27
ASSFFQGSYEQY
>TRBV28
ASSLKGQGIDEQF
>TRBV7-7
AIGRGDTQY
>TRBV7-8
ASSLVAGGTGYT
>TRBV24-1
ATSGLARNEQF
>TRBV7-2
ASSQRGGLGTDTQY
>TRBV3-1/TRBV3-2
ASSQYGQGTEYEQY
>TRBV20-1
SASRGQLYEQY
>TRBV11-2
ASSPTRNEQF
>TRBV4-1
ASSPQDRGRVTNEKLF